Below, 11 T cell receptor beta chains from the same sample are listed, as sequenced in a study of patients and donors after allogeneic stem cell transplantation. A single record per CDR3 protein comes from TCRdb applying MiXCR to the RT-PCR reads. Here the sample spans about a million distinct CDR3 sequences, roughly 17% being singletons. Material for sequencing was blood, either unsorted or a sorted T cell fraction (not recorded which). These TCRs come from a human donor who was either an allogeneic HSCT recipient or a stem cell or donor lymphocyte infusion donor (not recorded which). It is not recorded whose cells these are; they may come from a transplant donor.

The rearrangement uses TRBV4-3 and TRBJ1-4; no firm D call. Trimming removed 0 bases from V and 13 bases from J, with 12 bases in between. This CDR3 contains 13 residues. Germline V gene sequence: CDR1 LGHNA, CDR2 YSLEER. CDR3 amino acids: CASSQDLLEGLFF. Written as DNA, the CDR3 is TGCGCCAGCAGCCAAGATCTTTTGGAAGGACTGTTTTTT.

This clonotype was picked up a small number of times. The chain recombines TRBV20-1 with TRBJ2-5; either TRBD1 or TRBD2 may fit D (5 bases each). The V end lost 0 bases, the J end lost 5 bases, and 13 bases lay between the germline ends. Germline V gene data show CDR1 as DFQATT and CDR2 as SNEGSKA (reference sequence). CDR3 length: 14 residues. The CDR3 reads CSARDEGLGETQYF. CDR3 DNA sequence: TGCAGTGCTAGAGATGAGGGGTTAGGGGAGACCCAGTACTTC.

The V call is TRBV7-9, the J call TRBJ2-3, with 8 nucleotides matching TRBD1. Losses at the gene ends were 8 bases for V and 0 bases for J; bases not matched to a gene: 1. Germline CDR1 and CDR2: SEHNR and FQNEAQ (reference sequence). The CDR3 covers 13 residues. In DNA, the CDR3 is TGTGCCAGCCGACAGGGGAGCACAGATACGCAGTATTTT. Translation: CASRQGSTDTQYF.

This clonotype was observed a few times. The chain uses TRBV10-3 and TRBJ1-5, with D possibly being TRBD1 (6 bases). The CDR3 is made up of 14 amino acids. V lost 6 bases and J lost 3, with 12 bases in between. The germline V gene encodes CDR1 ENHRY and CDR2 SYGVKD. The CDR3 coding sequence is TGTGCCATCAGACAGGGCCTTGACAATCAGCCCCAGCATTTT. Its protein product is CAIRQGLDNQPQHF.

This clonotype was seen more than once but under ten times. This chain uses TRBV7-2 with TRBJ1-2; the D gene is possibly TRBD1 (6 bases). CDR1 SGHTA and CDR2 FQGNSA come from the germline V gene. Between the trimmed V and J ends, which lost 4 bases and 7 bases, there was a span of 10 bases. The CDR3 length is 12 residues. CDR3 DNA: TGTGCCAGCAGCTCGAACAGGGTTGGCTACACCTTC. Amino acid sequence: CASSSNRVGYTF. Complete variable domain (other parts from reference TRBV7-2 and TRBJ1-2): GAGVSQSPSNKVTEKGKDVELRCDPISGHTALYWYRQSLGQGLEFLIYFQGNSAPDKSGLPSDRFSAERTGGSVSTLTIQRTQQEDSAVYLCASSSNRVGYTFGSGTRLTVV.

This clonotype was detected a few times. The rearrangement links TRBV20-1 to TRBJ1-2; D not certain. Germline V gene data show CDR1 as DFQATT and CDR2 as SNEGSKA (reference sequence). CDR3 length: 12 residues. V lost 0 bases, J lost 5 bases, and 7 bases lay in between. CDR3 DNA: TGCAGTGCTAGAGAGGGGAGGTATGGCTACACCTTC. It specifies CSAREGRYGYTF.

This chain connects TRBV27 to TRBJ2-5; maybe TRBD2 (6 bases). There are 14 residues in the CDR3. Looked up from germline, CDR1 is MNHEY and CDR2 is SMNVEV (reference sequence). V was cut by 5 bases and J by 5 bases, with 15 bases left in between. In nucleotides, the CDR3 is TGTGCCAGCAGTACTACTCGGGGAGGCGAGACCCAGTACTTC. Residues: CASSTTRGGETQYF.

This clonotype turned up a few times. The chain recombines TRBV12-3 or TRBV12-4 with TRBJ2-1; 12 nucleotides line up with TRBD2. With V trimmed by 6 bases and J by 7 bases, 7 bases remained unmatched. The CDR3 contains 15 residues. CDR3 in amino acids: CASSNLAGGPNEQFF. DNA for the CDR3: TGTGCCAGCAGCAATCTAGCGGGGGGGCCGAATGAGCAGTTCTTC.

The gene calls are TRBV7-8 and TRBJ1-1; 9 positions agree with TRBD1. CDR1 SGHVS and CDR2 FQNEAQ come from the germline V gene. V lost 5 bases and J lost 1; bases outside the gene matches: 5. This CDR3 is built from 15 residues. The CDR3, as DNA: TGTGCCAGCAGCCGGGGACAGGGCCCGAACACTGAAGCTTTCTTT. Translating it yields CASSRGQGPNTEAFF.

The V and J genes are TRBV30 and TRBJ2-1; D possibly matches TRBD1 or TRBD2 (6 bases each). The CDR3 runs to 12 residues. V was cut by 4 bases and J by 7 bases, with 11 bases left in between. CDR1 and CDR2 (germline): GTSNPN, SVGIG (reference sequence). The CDR3 DNA follows: TGTGCCTGGAAGAGAGGGGGGAATGAGCAGTTCTTC. Encoded protein: CAWKRGGNEQFF.

This chain connects TRBV19 to TRBJ2-2; possible D gene TRBD1, 5 bases. This CDR3 has 19 amino acids. The V gene's germline CDR1 is LNHDA and CDR2 SQIVND (reference sequence). V was clipped by 2 bases and J by 1 base, with 20 bases between them. CDR3 DNA: TGTGCCAGTAGTATAATAACAGGATCCCTGGGGAAGAACACCGGGGAGCTGTTTTTT. This encodes CASSIITGSLGKNTGELFF. Full variable domain (outside the CDR3, taken from reference TRBV19 and TRBJ2-2): DGGITQSPKYLFRKEGQNVTLSCEQNLNHDAMYWYRQDPGQGLRLIYYSQIVNDFQKGDIAEGYSVSREKKESFPLTVTSAQKNPTAFYLCASSIITGSLGKNTGELFFGEGSRLTVL.